This TCR beta chain is from a study of shared clonotypes between healthy human individuals. Clones were read by immunoSEQ multiplex PCR, and TCRdb kept only the in-frame ones, dropping some. The table includes hundreds of thousands of clones, less than 80% detected once. There are 14 residues in the CDR3. V was cut by 1 base and J by 2 bases, with 9 bases left in between. Germline V gene data show CDR1 as SGHTA and CDR2 as FQGNSA. This TCR derives from a woman aged 40-49 years in good health. Some clones in this sample may be carry-over from other donors' samples. V and J are TRBV7-2 and TRBJ2-7, with D possibly TRBD2 on 5 matching bases. Sequenced sample: PBMCs. The CDR3, as DNA: TGTGCCAGCAGCTTAGGTAGAGGGCCCTACGAGCAGTACTTC. This translates into CASSLGRGPYEQYF.